This T cell receptor beta chain was captured in a study of OX40 agonist ivuxolimab in advanced cancers. Whole-study context: Partial responses, seen in three patients, involved one hepatocellular carcinoma and two cutaneous melanomas. Study-level points and caveats: Both CD4+ and CD8+ T cell populations in blood had undergone clonal expansion by week 6 at 0.1 to 3.0 mg/kg. The study did not work out the antigen specificity of the expanded peripheral T cells.

V lost 0 bases to trimming and J lost 4 bases, with 21 bases between them. The CDR3 has 18 residues. Germline CDR1 and CDR2: SEHNR and FQNEAQ (reference sequence). Concerning this clone itself: Its antigen remains unidentified.

Assay: immunoSEQ multiplex PCR; the TCRdb copy retains only in-frame clones and omits some. The data contain about 80,000 clones, 90% to 95% of them seen just once; the ten biggest clones take up around 4.8%. V gene TRBV7-9 combines with J gene TRBJ2-5; D is perhaps TRBD1 or TRBD2 (5 bases each). Sample: CD4+ or CD8+ T cells sorted from blood, taken in a trial of the OX40 agonist ivuxolimab. The TCR was taken from an adult with an advanced solid tumor such as melanoma, head and neck, liver or kidney cancer. CDR3 amino acids: CASSLAGRGHPRGETQYF. The CDR3 bases are TGTGCCAGCAGCTTAGCCGGGCGAGGACACCCCCGGGGAGAGACCCAGTACTTC.